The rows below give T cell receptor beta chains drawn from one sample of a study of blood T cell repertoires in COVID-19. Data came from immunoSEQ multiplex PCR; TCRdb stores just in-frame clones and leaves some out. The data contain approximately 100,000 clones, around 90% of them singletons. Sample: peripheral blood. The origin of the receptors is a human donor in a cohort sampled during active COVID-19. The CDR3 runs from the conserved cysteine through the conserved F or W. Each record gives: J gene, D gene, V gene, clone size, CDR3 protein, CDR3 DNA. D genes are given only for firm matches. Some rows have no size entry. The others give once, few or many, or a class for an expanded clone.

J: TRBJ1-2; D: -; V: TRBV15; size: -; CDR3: CATSGVKGYTF; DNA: TGTGCCACCTCCGGGGTTAAGGGCTACACCTTC
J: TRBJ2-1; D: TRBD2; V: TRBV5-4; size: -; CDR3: CASTRGGNYNEQFF; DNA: TGTGCCAGCACCCGGGGGGGTAACTACAATGAGCAGTTCTTC
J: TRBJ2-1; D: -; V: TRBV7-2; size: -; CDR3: CASSLSPRGSTEQFF; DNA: TGTGCCAGCAGCTTATCCCCACGGGGATCTACTGAGCAGTTCTTC
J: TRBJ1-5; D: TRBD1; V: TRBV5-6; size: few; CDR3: CASSAGQAYQPQHF; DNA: TGTGCCAGCAGCGCGGGACAGGCTTATCAGCCCCAGCATTTT
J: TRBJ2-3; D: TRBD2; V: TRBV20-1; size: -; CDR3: CSASPLAGVSDTQYF; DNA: TGCAGTGCTAGTCCCCTAGCGGGAGTTTCCGATACGCAGTATTTT
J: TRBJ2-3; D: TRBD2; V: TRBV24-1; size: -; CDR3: CATSDPIAGQADTQYF; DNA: TGTGCCACCAGTGACCCCATAGCGGGGCAGGCAGATACGCAGTATTTT
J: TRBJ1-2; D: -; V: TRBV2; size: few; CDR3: CARQTGNYGYTF; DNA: TGTGCCAGGCAAACAGGGAACTATGGCTACACCTTC
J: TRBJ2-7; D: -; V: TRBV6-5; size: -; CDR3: CASKQGREYEQYF; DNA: TGTGCCAGCAAACAGGGCAGGGAGTACGAGCAGTACTTC
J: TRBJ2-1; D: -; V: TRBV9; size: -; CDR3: CASSLGGKNNEQFF; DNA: TGTGCCAGCAGCCTAGGAGGCAAAAACAATGAGCAGTTCTTC
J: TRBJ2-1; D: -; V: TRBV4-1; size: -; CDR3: CASSRPSSYNEQFF; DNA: TGCGCCAGCAGCCGTCCTAGCTCCTACAATGAGCAGTTCTTC
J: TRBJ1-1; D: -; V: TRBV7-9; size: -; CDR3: CASSWGVGNTEAFF; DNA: TGTGCCAGCAGCTGGGGGGTGGGGAACACTGAAGCTTTCTTT
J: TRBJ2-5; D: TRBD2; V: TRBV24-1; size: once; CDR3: CGRIGRREGFEQETQYF; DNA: TGTGGGCGTATCGGGAGGAGAGAGGGATTTGAGCAAGAGACCCAGTACTTC
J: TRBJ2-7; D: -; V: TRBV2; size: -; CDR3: CASSRTAYEQYF; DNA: TGTGCCAGCAGTAGGACAGCCTACGAGCAGTACTTC
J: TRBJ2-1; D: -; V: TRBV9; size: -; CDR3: CASSVGWEYHNEQFF; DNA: TGTGCCAGCAGCGTAGGGTGGGAGTACCACAATGAGCAGTTCTTC
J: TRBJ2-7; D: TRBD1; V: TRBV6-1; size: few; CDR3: CASSEEAGGSYEQYF; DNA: TGTGCCAGCAGTGAAGAGGCAGGGGGCTCCTACGAGCAGTACTTC
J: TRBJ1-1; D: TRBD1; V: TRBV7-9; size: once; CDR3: CASSLAGTGATEAFF; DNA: TGTGCCAGCAGCTTAGCTGGGACAGGGGCGACTGAAGCTTTCTTT